What follows are 9 T cell receptor beta chains derived from one specimen sequenced in a study of Ad26.COV2.S vaccination and SARS-CoV-2 variants. Treatment denoted: 15 to 20 received Ad26.COV2.S at low or high dose, single or two shots; about 5 received placebo; per-sample allocation not given. Day 63 following the first vaccine or placebo injection was when the samples were taken. Sequencing was performed with immunoSEQ multiplex PCR; in TCRdb, only in-frame clones are kept and a portion is missing. In the table there are 440,000 or so clones, 90% of which are singletons. Specimen: peripheral blood, collected in a trial of Ad26.COV2.S vaccine versus placebo. The receptors derive from a person between 18 and 59 years old who received the Ad26.COV2.S COVID-19 vaccine or a placebo.

The chain combines TRBV30 with TRBJ2-2; D gene ambiguous. CDR1 is GTSNPN and CDR2 is SVGIG in the germline V gene (reference sequence). The CDR3 totals 12 residues. V lost 1 base and J lost 4, with 4 bases in between. The CDR3 nucleotides read TGTGCCTGGAGTGAAAGCACCGGGGAGCTGTTTTTT. Translation gives CAWSESTGELFF.

This chain links TRBV29-1 with TRBJ2-1; the D is unclear. This CDR3 has 14 amino acids. Trimming took off 0 bases at V and 4 bases at J, with 10 bases between the two ends. Per the germline V gene, CDR1 is SQVTM and CDR2 is ANQGSEA. The CDR3 DNA is TGCAGCGTTGAAGATCATAAAGGATACAATGAGCAGTTCTTC. This encodes CSVEDHKGYNEQFF.

The CDR3 region has the DNA TGTGCCAGCAGCCAACAGGGTTTGGGAAAACAAGAGACCCAGTACTTC. Protein sequence: CASSQQGLGKQETQYF. The chain has TRBV5-4 and TRBJ2-5; D is perhaps TRBD1 (6 bases). Germline V CDR1 and CDR2: SGHNT, YYREEE (reference sequence). CDR3 length: 16 residues. Trimming took 4 bases from V and 2 from J, leaving 18 bases between them.

The chain carries TRBV7-2 and TRBJ2-1; 10 bases are a match to TRBD2. Germline V lookup: CDR1 SGHTA, CDR2 FQGNSA. The ends lost 3 bases at V and 9 bases at J; junction bases unmatched: 5. This CDR3 has 14 residues. CDR3 amino acids: CASSLEREGIEQFF. Written as DNA, the CDR3 is TGTGCCAGCAGCTTGGAGCGGGAGGGCATTGAGCAGTTCTTC.

The rearrangement uses TRBV7-2 and TRBJ1-1; tentative D call: TRBD1 (5 bases). Trimming cost V 2 bases and J 1 base, with 17 bases left between them. Germline assignment: CDR1 SGHTA and CDR2 FQGNSA. The CDR3 loop spans 17 amino acids. The CDR3: CASSLPLRGRSNTEAFF. In DNA, the CDR3 is TGTGCCAGCAGCTTACCTTTGCGGGGCAGATCGAACACTGAAGCTTTCTTT.

The chain joins TRBV7-2 to TRBJ2-7; D call uncertain. In germline, CDR1 is SGHTA, CDR2 FQGNSA. The CDR3 totals 12 residues. Trimming pared 5 bases from V and 4 bases from J, leaving 9 bases between. The CDR3 nucleotides read TGTGCCAGCAGCCCCCAGTATTACGAGCAGTACTTC. Encoded protein: CASSPQYYEQYF.

This chain joins TRBV6-2 or TRBV6-3 and TRBJ2-7, with no clear D. The V and J ends lost 6 bases and 2 bases respectively, with 14 bases between them. The CDR3 length is 14 residues. Germline V gene sequence: CDR1 MNHEY, CDR2 SVGEGT. The CDR3 reads CASSPLGATYEQYF. CDR3 nucleotides: TGTGCCAGCAGCCCATTGGGTGCAACCTACGAGCAGTACTTC.

This clone has just a few counts. The chain joins TRBV4-2 to TRBJ1-6; D ambiguous. CDR3 length: 18 amino acids. Trimming removed 2 bases at V and 6 bases at J, with 20 bases between. Germline values: CDR1 LGHNA, CDR2 YNFKEQ. The CDR3: CASSQSIRSQGGNSPLHF. CDR3 coding DNA: TGTGCCAGCAGCCAATCCATCCGTTCCCAAGGAGGTAATTCACCCCTCCACTTT.

The rearrangement links TRBV28 to TRBJ2-5, with 12 bases matching TRBD1. The V segment lost 10 bases and the J segment 3 bases; nucleotides outside the gene matches: 12. This CDR3 region has 16 residues. Germline CDR1 and CDR2: MDHEN and SYDVKM. The CDR3 loop is CATSPGQGAAEETQYF. DNA of the CDR3: TGTGCCACTTCGCCGGGACAGGGGGCGGCAGAAGAGACCCAGTACTTC. The whole variable domain, remainder taken from reference TRBV28 and TRBJ2-5, is DVKVTQSSRYLVKRTGEKVFLECVQDMDHENMFWYRQDPGLGLRLIYFSYDVKMKEKGDIPEGYSVSREKKERFSLILESASTNQTSMYLCATSPGQGAAEETQYFGPGTRLLVL.